Listed below are T cell receptor beta chains from one sample, sequenced in a study of metastatic and nonmetastatic thyroid tumors. TCRdb reprocessed the PCR reads via MiXCR. Among 15,000 to 20,000 clones listed, about a sixth were seen once. The sample was blood. The origin of the receptors is a female donor with papillary thyroid cancer or a benign thyroid nodule (not recorded which). Some clones in this sample may be carry-over from other donors' samples. CDR3s include the opening cysteine and the closing phenylalanine or tryptophan. Fields, in order: clone size, J gene, V gene, D gene, CDR3 DNA, CDR3 protein. A D gene is named only where the DNA matches it firmly. The size of a clone is reported for some rows only, either as once, few or many, or as a class for expanded clones.

>-|TRBJ2-5|TRBV5-4|-
TGTGCCAGCACGGGGACTGTCCAAGAGACCCAGTACTTC
CASTGTVQETQYF
>medium-sized|TRBJ1-2|TRBV7-2|-
TGTGCCAGCAGCTTAGCCCGGGACGGCTACACCTTC
CASSLARDGYTF
>few|TRBJ2-1|TRBV5-8|TRBD2
TGTGCCAGCAGTTCCGGGACTAGCGACTACAATGAGCAGTTCTTC
CASSSGTSDYNEQFF
>many|TRBJ2-7|TRBV4-1|TRBD2
TGCGCCAGCAGCCAAGAAGCCAGCGGGAGGTACGAGCAGTACTTC
CASSQEASGRYEQYF
>-|TRBJ2-1|TRBV24-1|TRBD1
TGTGCCACCAGTCATGTCGCCGGGACAGGGCCGAGCAATGAGCAGTTCTTC
CATSHVAGTGPSNEQFF
>-|TRBJ2-2|TRBV6-4|-
TGTGCCAGCAGTGAAGGGAACACCGGGGAGCTGTTTTTT
CASSEGNTGELFF
>many|TRBJ2-3|TRBV7-6|TRBD2
TGTGCCAGCACCCCCCTAGCGGTTAGCACAGATACGCAGTATTTT
CASTPLAVSTDTQYF
>-|TRBJ2-7|TRBV6-1|-
TGTGCCAGCAGTCACGGGGACGAGCAGTACTTC
CASSHGDEQYF
>few|TRBJ1-1|TRBV5-1|-
TGCGCCAGCAACGTGGCCCCGGCCGAGGAAGCTTTCTTT
CASNVAPAEEAFF
>-|TRBJ2-3|TRBV5-1|-
TGCGCCAGCAGCTCATCCGGTAGAACAGATACGCAGTATTTT
CASSSSGRTDTQYF
>-|TRBJ1-4|TRBV5-4|-
TGTGCCAGCAGCGTATTCTTATCGGGTAATGAAAAACTGTTTTTT
CASSVFLSGNEKLFF
>-|TRBJ1-2|TRBV5-6|-
TGTGCCAGCAGCTTGGAGGGGTTGGGCAGTGCCCATGGCTATACCTTC
CASSLEGLGSAHGYTF
>-|TRBJ2-1|TRBV15|-
TGTGCCACCAGCATAGTATACAATGAGCAGTTCTTC
CATSIVYNEQFF
>many|TRBJ2-1|TRBV5-1|-
TGCGCCAGCAGCTTGGGGGGGGCGGCAGGGAGAGTGTATGAGCAGTTCTTC
CASSLGGAAGRVYEQFF
>few|TRBJ2-6|TRBV6-1|-
TGTGCCAGTAGTTCCCTCGGTTATGGGGCCAACGTCCTGACTTTC
CASSSLGYGANVLTF
>medium-sized|TRBJ2-3|TRBV24-1|-
TGTGCCACCAGTGATTCGGGGTGGGCACACACCGATACGCAGTATTTT
CATSDSGWAHTDTQYF